The 12 T cell receptor beta chains below were found in one sample sequenced in a study of CD8+ T cells in alopecia areata. Treatment given: oral pan-JAK inhibitor, 5-10 mg twice daily. Extraction and reverse transcription of RNA yielded cDNA as the sequencing template. This table comes from immunoSEQ multiplex PCR, and its TCRdb copy is limited to in-frame clones, with some not included. The sample lists 90,000 to 120,000 clones, 84% occurring once. The input for sequencing was CD8+ T cells sorted from blood, taken at week 24, from a patient treated with tofacitinib. The receptors were gathered from a human donor with alopecia areata.

The DNA for the CDR3 is TGTGCCAGCAGTCCCGGGACAGGGTATGGCTACACCTTC. Its translation: CASSPGTGYGYTF. The rearrangement links TRBV27 to TRBJ1-2, with 9 nucleotides matching TRBD1. The trim removed 5 bases at V and 5 bases at J, leaving 3 bases unmatched. The germline V gene encodes CDR1 MNHEY and CDR2 SMNVEV (reference sequence). The CDR3 totals 13 residues.

The rearrangement links TRBV10-2 to TRBJ1-6; a possible D gene is TRBD1 (6 bases). Per germline, CDR1 WSHSY and CDR2 SAAADI. Trimming removed 7 bases at V and 2 bases at J, with 9 bases between. The CDR3 has 14 residues. This chain's CDR3 is CASTDRPYNSPLHF. Here the CDR3 DNA reads TGCGCCAGCACCGACAGGCCCTATAATTCACCCCTCCACTTT.

This clone was seen only once. The CDR3 DNA reads TGTGCCAGCAGTGGACTAGCGGGGACTTACGAGCAGTACTTC. It codes for CASSGLAGTYEQYF. This rearrangement joins TRBV6-1 to TRBJ2-7; 11 nucleotides agree with TRBD2. CDR1 and CDR2 from the germline V gene are MNHNS and SASEGT. There are 14 residues in the CDR3. The V gene end was trimmed by 4 bases and the J gene end by 4 bases; junction bases not matched to a gene: 3.

CDR3: CASSRETVAVQETQYF. The CDR3 region has the DNA TGTGCCAGCAGCCGAGAAACGGTAGCGGTACAAGAGACCCAGTACTTC. V and J are TRBV11-2 and TRBJ2-5; D is perhaps TRBD2 (6 bases). The CDR3 is 16 amino acids. Germline V gene sequence: CDR1 SGHAT, CDR2 FQNNGV. Trimming removed 5 bases at V and 2 bases at J, with 18 bases between.

The genes are TRBV5-4 and TRBJ2-3, with D unresolved. The CDR3 sequence is 11 residues long. Trimming cost V 0 bases and J 8 bases, with 4 bases left between them. Looked up from germline, CDR1 is SGHNT and CDR2 is YYREEE (reference sequence). The CDR3 region has the DNA TGTGCCAGCAGCTTGGGGGGTACGCAGTATTTT. It specifies CASSLGGTQYF. Looking up the rest from reference TRBV5-4 and TRBJ2-3 gives the full variable domain: ETGVTQSPTHLIKTRGQQVTLRCSSQSGHNTVSWYQQALGQGPQFIFQYYREEENGRGNFPPRFSGLQFPNYSSELNVNALELDDSALYLCASSLGGTQYFGPGTRLTVL.

The chain links TRBV7-9 to TRBJ2-5; TRBD2 aligns across 7 bases. The CDR3 totals 16 residues. Germline CDR1 reads SEHNR; CDR2 reads FQNEAQ (reference sequence). The V and J ends lost 5 bases and 2 bases, in that order; junction bases with no gene match: 11. CDR3 coding DNA: TGTGCCAGCAGCCACCCCCCGGCGGGGGTACAAGAGACCCAGTACTTC. Amino acid sequence: CASSHPPAGVQETQYF.

The CDR3, as DNA: TGTGCCAGCAACAGCCCCCCTCCGATAGATACGCAGTATTTT. Translated, it gives CASNSPPPIDTQYF. The gene calls are TRBV7-9 and TRBJ2-3, with unresolved D. The V and J ends lost 7 bases and 5 bases respectively, with 16 bases between them. Germline V gene sequence: CDR1 SEHNR, CDR2 FQNEAQ (reference sequence). CDR3 length equals 14 residues.

CDR3 nucleotide sequence: TGTGCCAGCAGTTTAGGACTAGCGGGTTACGAGCAGTACTTC. Its protein product is CASSLGLAGYEQYF. The J gene is TRBJ2-7, the V gene TRBV27; 11 bases are a match to TRBD2. The CDR3 loop spans 14 amino acids. The germline V gene encodes CDR1 MNHEY and CDR2 SMNVEV (reference sequence). V lost 2 bases, J lost 4 bases, and 1 base stayed unmatched.

This rearrangement joins TRBV7-6 to TRBJ2-7; no clear D gene. This CDR3 is 16 amino acids long. The V and J ends lost 1 base and 3 bases respectively, with 16 bases between them. The germline V gene encodes CDR1 SGHVS and CDR2 FNYEAQ. CDR3 residues: CASSLEGLGSHYEQYF. The CDR3 nucleotides read TGTGCCAGCAGCTTAGAAGGTCTGGGCAGCCACTACGAGCAGTACTTC.

Remarks on this clone: The identical CDR3 is also encoded by other nucleotide sequences in the sample. The rearrangement uses TRBV4-1 and TRBJ1-2, with D perhaps TRBD1 (5 bases). Trimming left V 1 base short and J 5 bases short, with 11 bases between. Germline CDR1 reads MGHRA; CDR2 reads YSYEKL. This CDR3 comprises 14 residues. The CDR3 sequence: CASSQVGQGYGYTF. The CDR3, as DNA: TGCGCCAGCAGCCAAGTTGGGCAGGGATATGGCTACACCTTC.

This sequence joins TRBV7-2 and TRBJ2-1; 10 bases are a match to TRBD1. The CDR3 is 15 amino acids. Germline values: CDR1 SGHTA, CDR2 FQGNSA. V was pared by 4 bases and J by 7 bases, with 7 bases of the junction left unmatched. CDR3: CASSSGTGVWNEQFF. The CDR3 nucleotides read TGTGCCAGCAGCTCCGGGACAGGGGTTTGGAATGAGCAGTTCTTC.

The V and J genes are TRBV15 and TRBJ2-2, with TRBD2 as a possible D gene (6 bases). V was cut by 5 bases and J by 4 bases, with 14 bases left in between. CDR3 size: 15 residues. CDR1 is LNHNV, CDR2 YYDKDF, per germline (reference sequence). The CDR3 coding sequence is TGTGCCACCAGCCCGACTAGTAGCGTCACCGGGGAGCTGTTTTTT. It is translated as CATSPTSSVTGELFF.